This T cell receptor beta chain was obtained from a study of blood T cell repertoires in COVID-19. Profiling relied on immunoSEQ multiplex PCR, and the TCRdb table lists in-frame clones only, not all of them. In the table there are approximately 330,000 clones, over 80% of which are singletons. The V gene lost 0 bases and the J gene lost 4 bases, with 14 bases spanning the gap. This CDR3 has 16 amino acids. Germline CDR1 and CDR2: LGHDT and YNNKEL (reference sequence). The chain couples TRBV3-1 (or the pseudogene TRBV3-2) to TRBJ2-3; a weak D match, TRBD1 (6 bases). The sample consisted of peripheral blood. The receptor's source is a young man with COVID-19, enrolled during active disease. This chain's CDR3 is CASSQDRGGASDTQYF. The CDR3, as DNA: TGTGCCAGCAGCCAAGATCGAGGGGGAGCATCAGATACGCAGTATTTT.